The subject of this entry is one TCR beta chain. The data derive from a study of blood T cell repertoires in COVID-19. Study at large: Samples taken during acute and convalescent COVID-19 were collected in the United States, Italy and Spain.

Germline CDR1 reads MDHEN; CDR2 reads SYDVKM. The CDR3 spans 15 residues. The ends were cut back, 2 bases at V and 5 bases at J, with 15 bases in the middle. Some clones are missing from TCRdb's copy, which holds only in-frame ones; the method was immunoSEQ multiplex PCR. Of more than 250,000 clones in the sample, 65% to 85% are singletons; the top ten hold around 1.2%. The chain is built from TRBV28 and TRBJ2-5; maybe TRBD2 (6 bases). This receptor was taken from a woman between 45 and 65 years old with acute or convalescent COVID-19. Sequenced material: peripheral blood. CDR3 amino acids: CASSLGGWMSETQYF. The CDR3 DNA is TGTGCCAGCAGTTTAGGGGGGTGGATGTCGGAGACCCAGTACTTC. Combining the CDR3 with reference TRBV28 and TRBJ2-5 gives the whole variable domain DVKVTQSSRYLVKRTGEKVFLECVQDMDHENMFWYRQDPGLGLRLIYFSYDVKMKEKGDIPEGYSVSREKKERFSLILESASTNQTSMYLCASSLGGWMSETQYFGPGTRLLVL.